Following are 5 T cell receptor beta chains from one sample sequenced in a study of blood T cell repertoires in COVID-19. Data came from immunoSEQ multiplex PCR; TCRdb stores just in-frame clones and leaves some out. Here the sample spans almost 200,000 clones, 85% being singletons. Sequenced sample: peripheral blood. These receptors came from a man between 60 and 75 years old with COVID-19, enrolled during active disease.

The chain couples TRBV9 to TRBJ2-2; 7 positions agree with TRBD2. Germline values: CDR1 SGDLS, CDR2 YYNGEE. The V segment lost 4 bases and the J segment 13 bases; nucleotides outside the gene matches: 13. CDR3 length: 14 residues. CDR3 in DNA: TGTGCCAGCAGCCCCCCCGGGGGGAAGGCGTGGCTGTTTTTT. This encodes CASSPPGGKAWLFF.

The chain combines TRBV27 with TRBJ2-2; tentative D call: TRBD1 (5 bases). CDR1 MNHEY and CDR2 SMNVEV come from the germline V gene (reference sequence). The CDR3 runs to 17 residues. Deletions cut 4 bases from V and 2 bases from J, with 17 bases between. CDR3 loop: CASSSDRTPTNTGELFF. The CDR3 DNA sequence: TGTGCCAGCAGTTCCGACCGGACACCCACCAACACCGGGGAGCTGTTTTTT.

V usage is TRBV12-3 or TRBV12-4 and J usage is TRBJ1-1; D is ambiguous. The CDR3 is made up of 12 amino acids. V was clipped by 5 bases and J by 7 bases, with 11 bases between them. CDR3 amino acids: CASSTRPGEAFF. The CDR3 region has the DNA TGTGCCAGCAGTACCCGACCGGGTGAAGCTTTCTTT.

This chain links TRBV10-2 with TRBJ1-2; TRBD1 matches at 11 bases. The CDR3 runs to 13 residues. CDR1 WSHSY and CDR2 SAAADI come from the germline V gene. V lost 7 bases, J lost 8 bases, and 6 bases stayed unmatched. The chain's CDR3 is CASTDRGLEGYTF. CDR3 bases: TGCGCCAGCACGGACAGGGGGCTCGAGGGCTACACCTTC.

This clone was seen only once. The DNA of the CDR3 is TGTGCCAGCAGCCCCCGGACTAGCGGGAGAGGTACAGATACGCAGTATTTT. The encoded protein is CASSPRTSGRGTDTQYF. The gene calls are TRBV9 and TRBJ2-3; TRBD2 aligns across 13 bases. This CDR3 is 17 amino acids long. The germline V gene has CDR1 SGDLS and CDR2 YYNGEE. Trimming took 4 bases from V and 3 from J; bases not matched to a gene: 8.